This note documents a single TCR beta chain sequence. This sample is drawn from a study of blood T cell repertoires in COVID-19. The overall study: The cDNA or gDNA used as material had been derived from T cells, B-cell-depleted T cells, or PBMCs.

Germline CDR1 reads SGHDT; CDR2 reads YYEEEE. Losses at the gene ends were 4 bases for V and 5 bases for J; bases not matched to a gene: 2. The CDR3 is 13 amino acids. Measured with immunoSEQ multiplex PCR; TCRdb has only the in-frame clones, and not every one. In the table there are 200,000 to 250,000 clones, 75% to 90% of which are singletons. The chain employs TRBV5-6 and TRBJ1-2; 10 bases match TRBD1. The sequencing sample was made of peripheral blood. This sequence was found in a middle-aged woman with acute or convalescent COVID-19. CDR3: CASSRDRGYGYTF. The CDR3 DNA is TGTGCCAGCAGCCGGGACAGGGGATATGGCTACACCTTC. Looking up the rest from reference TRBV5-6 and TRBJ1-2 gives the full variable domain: DAGVTQSPTHLIKTRGQQVTLRCSPKSGHDTVSWYQQALGQGPQFIFQYYEEEERQRGNFPDRFSGHQFPNYSSELNVNALLLGDSALYLCASSRDRGYGYTFGSGTRLTVV.